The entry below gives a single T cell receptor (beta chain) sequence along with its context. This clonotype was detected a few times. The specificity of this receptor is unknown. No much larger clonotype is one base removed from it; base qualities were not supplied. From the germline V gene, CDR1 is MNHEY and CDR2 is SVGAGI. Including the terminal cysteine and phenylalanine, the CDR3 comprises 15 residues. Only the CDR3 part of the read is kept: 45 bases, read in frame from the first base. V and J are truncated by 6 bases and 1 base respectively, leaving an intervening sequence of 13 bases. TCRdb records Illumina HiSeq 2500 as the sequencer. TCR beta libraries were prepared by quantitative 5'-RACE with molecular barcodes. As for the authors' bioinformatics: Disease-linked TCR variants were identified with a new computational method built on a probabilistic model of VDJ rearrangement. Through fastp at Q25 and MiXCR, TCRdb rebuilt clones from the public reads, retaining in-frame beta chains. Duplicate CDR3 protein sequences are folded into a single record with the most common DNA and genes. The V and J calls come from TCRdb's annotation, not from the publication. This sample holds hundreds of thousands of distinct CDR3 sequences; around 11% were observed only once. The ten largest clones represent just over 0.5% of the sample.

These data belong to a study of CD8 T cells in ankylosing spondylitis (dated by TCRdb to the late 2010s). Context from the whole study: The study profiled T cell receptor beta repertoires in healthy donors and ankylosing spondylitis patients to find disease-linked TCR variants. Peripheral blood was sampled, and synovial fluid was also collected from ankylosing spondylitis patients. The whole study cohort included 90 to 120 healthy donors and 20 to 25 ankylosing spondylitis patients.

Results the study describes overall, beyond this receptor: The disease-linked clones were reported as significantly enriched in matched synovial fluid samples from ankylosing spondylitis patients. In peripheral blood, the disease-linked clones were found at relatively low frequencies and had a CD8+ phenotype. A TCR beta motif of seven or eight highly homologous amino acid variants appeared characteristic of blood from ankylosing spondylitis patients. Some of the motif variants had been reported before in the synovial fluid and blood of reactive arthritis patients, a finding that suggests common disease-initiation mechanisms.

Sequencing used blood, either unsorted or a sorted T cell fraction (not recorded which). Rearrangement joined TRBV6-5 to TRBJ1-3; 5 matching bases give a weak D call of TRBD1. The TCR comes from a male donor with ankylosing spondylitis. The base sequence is TGTGCCAGCAGGTTCTCAGGGTCATCTGGAAACACCATATATTTT. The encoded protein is CASRFSGSSGNTIYF.